This T cell receptor beta chain is drawn from a study of radiotherapy plus CTLA-4 blockade in lung cancer. Whole-study context: Around 19% of enrolled patients responded objectively, and about 31% had disease control.

This CDR3 has 15 amino acids. V was pared by 0 bases and J by 7 bases, with 14 bases between. Germline CDR1 reads SGHDT; CDR2 reads YYEEEE. Study outcomes and limitations: It was early blood T cell clone dynamics, with interferon-beta, that reportedly best predicted response. Tumor-derived TCR clones expanded in blood after radiotherapy plus ipilimumab.

With respect to this clone: Its antigen is not known.

The data were produced by immunoSEQ multiplex PCR, yet TCRdb's version contains in-frame clones alone and is incomplete. The sample carries more than 90,000 clones, roughly 88% recorded once. With ipilimumab providing CTLA-4 blockade, focal radiation was administered to patients who had chemo-refractory metastatic non-small-cell lung cancer. Sequencing used peripheral blood, obtained from a patient treated with radiotherapy plus ipilimumab. This chain joins TRBV5-6 and TRBJ1-5; D perhaps matches TRBD1 (6 bases). This TCR was sampled from a human donor with non-small cell lung cancer that progressed on radiotherapy plus ipilimumab. CDR3 coding DNA: TGTGCCAGCAGCTTGGCCGGTGGGGGCGGCCAGCCCCAGCATTTT. Translation gives CASSLAGGGGQPQHF.